This TCR beta chain came from a study of T cells in Graves' hyperthyroidism and ophthalmopathy. Study observations and caveats: From stable hyperthyroidism, ophthalmopathy was separated by a 13 V-J model. Onset of ophthalmopathy came a median approximately 6.8 months after the model predicted it. Most thyroid clonotypes expanded above 0.001 appeared in blood too.

The diagnoses drew upon clinical symptoms, serum thyroxine and TRAb, thyroid ultrasound and orbital computed tomography. Amplified TCR beta CDR3 regions came from RNA transcripts. The HTBI primer set was used in a first-round RT-PCR of the TCR CDR3. TCRdb passed the multiplex PCR reads through MiXCR, listing each CDR3 protein once. Counted here are tens of thousands of distinct CDR3 sequences, about 53% occurring once; the ten biggest clones make up roughly a third. Regarding this clonotype: The antigen remains unidentified.

The sample comprised peripheral blood or thyroid tissue (not recorded which). This receptor was obtained from a man aged 18 to 30 with Graves' hyperthyroidism.

The CDR3 spells CSVEGLATEAFF. DNA of the CDR3: TGCAGCGTTGAAGGGTTAGCCACTGAAGCTTTCTTT. The genes are TRBV29-1 and TRBJ1-1; D is uncertain. The V end was cut by 1 base, the J end by 4 bases, with 7 bases between. Germline V lookup: CDR1 SQVTM, CDR2 ANQGSEA. The length of the CDR3 is 12 residues.